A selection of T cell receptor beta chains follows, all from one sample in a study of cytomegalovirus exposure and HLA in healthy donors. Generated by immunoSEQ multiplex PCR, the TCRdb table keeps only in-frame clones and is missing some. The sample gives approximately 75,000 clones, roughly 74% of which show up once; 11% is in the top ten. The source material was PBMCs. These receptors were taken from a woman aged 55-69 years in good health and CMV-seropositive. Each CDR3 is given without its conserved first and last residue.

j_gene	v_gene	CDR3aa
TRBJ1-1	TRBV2	ASSEARVSNTEAF
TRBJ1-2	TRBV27	ASSFRGSYGYT
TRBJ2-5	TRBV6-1	ASSEVPNRDPQY
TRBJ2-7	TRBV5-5	ASSFNSYEQY
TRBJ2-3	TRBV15	ATSRAGIRTSGRVDTQY
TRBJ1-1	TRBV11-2	ASSPGKNTEAF
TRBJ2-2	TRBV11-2	ASSPQDTGELF
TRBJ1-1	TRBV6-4	ASREGTGTEAF
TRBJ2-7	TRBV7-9	ASSASTSGISYEQY
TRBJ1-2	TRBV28	ASTTGGADYGYT
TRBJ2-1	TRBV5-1	ASSSLAGPSYNEQF
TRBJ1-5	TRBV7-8	ASSLTVAALNQPQH
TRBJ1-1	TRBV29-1	SVVRDRGSEAF
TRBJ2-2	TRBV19	ASSPDSSTGELF
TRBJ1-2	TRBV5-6	ASSPEGRGNYGYT
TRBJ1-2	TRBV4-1	ASSQNPLYRRDYGYT
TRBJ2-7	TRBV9	ASSVLGSGSHEQY
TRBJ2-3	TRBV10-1	ASRAGGPADTQY
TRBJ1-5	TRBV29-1	SVSQGASNQPQH
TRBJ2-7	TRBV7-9	ASSLGGDSYEQY
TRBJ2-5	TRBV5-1	ASSARGTARTQY
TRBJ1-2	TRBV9	ASSVAVGRVNYGYT
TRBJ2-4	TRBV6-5	ASSYDRAKNIQY
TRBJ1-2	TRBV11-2	ASSLVPGSLDGYT
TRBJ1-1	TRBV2	ASSSRGMNTEAF
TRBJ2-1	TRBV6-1	ASSEGVGGYNEQF
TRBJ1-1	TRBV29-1	SVGGRVDTEAF
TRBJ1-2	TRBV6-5	ASTTDRRANYGYT
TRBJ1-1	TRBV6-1	ASTTGPTEAF
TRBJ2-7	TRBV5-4	ASSWGQGLAGEQY
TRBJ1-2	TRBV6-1	ASSARQNNHYGYT
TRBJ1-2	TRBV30	ACFRGREEGYGYT
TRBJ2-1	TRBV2	ASGQRGFFAGVNYNEQF
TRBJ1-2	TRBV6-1	ASSEMGAFIGYT
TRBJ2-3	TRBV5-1	ASSSRQGDTDTQY
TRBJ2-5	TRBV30	AWGTWGQGGGQETQY
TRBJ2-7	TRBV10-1	ASSRLAGAEQY
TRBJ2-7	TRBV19	ASSIGTSGRPHEQY
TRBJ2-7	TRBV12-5	ASGLVLAGGHFSYEQY
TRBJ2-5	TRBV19	ASSRYRGLEETQY
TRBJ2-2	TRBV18	ASRSAGELF
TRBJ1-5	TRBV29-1	SASGQNNQPQH
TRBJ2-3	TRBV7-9	SSSPGTDTQY
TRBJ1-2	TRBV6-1	ASSERTGWVYT
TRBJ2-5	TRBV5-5	ASSLRLAGGYSQETQY
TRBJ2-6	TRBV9	ASSPRQDSWANVLT
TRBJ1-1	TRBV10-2	ASSNRDRGSEAF
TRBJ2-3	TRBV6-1	ASSEAISGPTDTQY
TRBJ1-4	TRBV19	ASQAGRANEKLF
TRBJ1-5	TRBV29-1	SVVTVSGQPQH
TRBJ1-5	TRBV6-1	ASSEDSPDFGQPQH
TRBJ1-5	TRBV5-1	ASSPTGNQPQH
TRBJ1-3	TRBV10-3	AIGGSGNTIY
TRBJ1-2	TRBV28	ASYTGMSNYGYT
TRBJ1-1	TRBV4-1	ASSQDLSEAF
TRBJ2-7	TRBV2	ASVGVPYEQY
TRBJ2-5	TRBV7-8	ASSSTIGQTQETQY
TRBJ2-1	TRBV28	ASSLFSGDVEYGQF
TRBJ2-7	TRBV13	ASSEFTGGHEQY